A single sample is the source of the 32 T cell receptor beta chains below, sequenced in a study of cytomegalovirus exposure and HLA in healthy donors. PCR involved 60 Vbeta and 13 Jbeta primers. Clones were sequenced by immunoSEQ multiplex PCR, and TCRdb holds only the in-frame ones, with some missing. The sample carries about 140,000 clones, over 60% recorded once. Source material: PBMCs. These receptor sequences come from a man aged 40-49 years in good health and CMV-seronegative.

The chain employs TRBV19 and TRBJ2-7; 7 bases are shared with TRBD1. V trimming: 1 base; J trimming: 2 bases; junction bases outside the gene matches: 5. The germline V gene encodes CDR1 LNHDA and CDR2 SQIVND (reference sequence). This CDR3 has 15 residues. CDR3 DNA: TGTGCCAGTAGTATAGCTTTGACAGGGCCCTACGAGCAGTACTTC. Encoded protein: CASSIALTGPYEQYF. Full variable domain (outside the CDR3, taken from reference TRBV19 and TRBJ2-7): DGGITQSPKYLFRKEGQNVTLSCEQNLNHDAMYWYRQDPGQGLRLIYYSQIVNDFQKGDIAEGYSVSREKKESFPLTVTSAQKNPTAFYLCASSIALTGPYEQYFGPGTRLTVT.

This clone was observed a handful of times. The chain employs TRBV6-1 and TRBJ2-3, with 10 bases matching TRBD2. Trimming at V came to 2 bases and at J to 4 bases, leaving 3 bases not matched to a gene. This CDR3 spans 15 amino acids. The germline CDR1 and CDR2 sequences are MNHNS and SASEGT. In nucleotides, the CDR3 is TGTGCCAGCAGTGAAAGCAGCGGGGGGGCAGATACGCAGTATTTT. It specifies CASSESSGGADTQYF.

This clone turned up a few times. This CDR3 reads CAWSVRTATEAFF. CDR3 DNA: TGTGCCTGGAGTGTCAGGACTGCCACTGAAGCTTTCTTT. J is TRBJ1-1 and V is TRBV30; no firm D call. The CDR3 loop spans 13 amino acids. Germline CDR1 reads GTSNPN; CDR2 reads SVGIG (reference sequence). Trimming stripped 0 bases from V and 4 bases from J, with 9 bases between.

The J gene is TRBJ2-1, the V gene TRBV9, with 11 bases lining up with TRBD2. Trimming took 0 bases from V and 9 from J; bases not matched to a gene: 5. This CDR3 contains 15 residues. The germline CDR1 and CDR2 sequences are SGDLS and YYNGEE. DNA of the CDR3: TGTGCCAGCAGCGTAGGTAGCGGGAGGGCCCCTGAGCAGTTCTTC. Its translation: CASSVGSGRAPEQFF. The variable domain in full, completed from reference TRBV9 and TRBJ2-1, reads DSGVTQTPKHLITATGQRVTLRCSPRSGDLSVYWYQQSLDQGLQFLIQYYNGEERAKGNILERFSAQQFPDLHSELNLSSLELGDSALYFCASSVGSGRAPEQFFGPGTRLTVL.

This CDR3 reads CASRSTPSGNEKLFF. The CDR3 DNA is TGCGCCAGCAGATCTACTCCATCAGGAAATGAAAAACTGTTTTTT. The V and J genes are TRBV5-1 and TRBJ1-4; the D is unclear. CDR1 is SGHRS and CDR2 is YFSETQ in the germline V gene. This CDR3 comprises 15 residues. V was trimmed by 5 bases and J by 5 bases, leaving 16 bases between them.

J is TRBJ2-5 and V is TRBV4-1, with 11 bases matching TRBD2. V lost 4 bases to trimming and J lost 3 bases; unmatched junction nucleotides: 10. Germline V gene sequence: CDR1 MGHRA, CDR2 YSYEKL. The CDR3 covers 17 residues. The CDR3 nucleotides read TGCGCCAGCAGCCCGGACGCGGGGACTAGCGGAAAAGAGACCCAGTACTTC. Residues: CASSPDAGTSGKETQYF.

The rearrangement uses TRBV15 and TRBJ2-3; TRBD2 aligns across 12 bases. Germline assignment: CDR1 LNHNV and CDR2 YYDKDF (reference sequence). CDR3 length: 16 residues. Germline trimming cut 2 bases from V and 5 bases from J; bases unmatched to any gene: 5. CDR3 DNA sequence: TGTGCCACCAGCAGATGGACTAGCGGGGATGTAGATACGCAGTATTTT. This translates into CATSRWTSGDVDTQYF.

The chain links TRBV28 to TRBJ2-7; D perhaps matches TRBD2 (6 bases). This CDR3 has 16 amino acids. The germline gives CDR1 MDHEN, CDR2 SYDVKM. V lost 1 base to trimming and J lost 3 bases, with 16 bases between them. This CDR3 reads CASSLSVRGSGYEQYF. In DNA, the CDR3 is TGTGCCAGCAGTTTATCCGTTCGGGGTAGCGGCTACGAGCAGTACTTC.

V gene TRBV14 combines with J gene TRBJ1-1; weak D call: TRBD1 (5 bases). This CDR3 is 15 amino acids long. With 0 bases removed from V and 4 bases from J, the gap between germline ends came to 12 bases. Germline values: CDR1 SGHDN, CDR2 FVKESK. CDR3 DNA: TGTGCCAGCAGCCAAGATTTCAGGGAAATCACTGAAGCTTTCTTT. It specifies CASSQDFREITEAFF.

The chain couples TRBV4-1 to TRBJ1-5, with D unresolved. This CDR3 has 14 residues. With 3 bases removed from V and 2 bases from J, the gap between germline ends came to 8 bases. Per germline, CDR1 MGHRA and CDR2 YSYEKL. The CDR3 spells CASSQGSGNQPQHF. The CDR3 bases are TGCGCCAGCAGCCAGGGTAGCGGCAATCAGCCCCAGCATTTT.

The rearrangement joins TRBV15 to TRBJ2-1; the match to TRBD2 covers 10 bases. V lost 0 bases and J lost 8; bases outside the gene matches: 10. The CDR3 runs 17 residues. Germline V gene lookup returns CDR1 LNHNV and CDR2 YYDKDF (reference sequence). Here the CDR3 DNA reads TGTGCCACCAGCAGAGATCTGGTACTAGCGGGACGTGATGAGCAGTTCTTC. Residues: CATSRDLVLAGRDEQFF. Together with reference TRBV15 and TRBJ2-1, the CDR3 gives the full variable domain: DAMVIQNPRYQVTQFGKPVTLSCSQTLNHNVMYWYQQKSSQAPKLLFHYYDKDFNNEADTPDNFQSRRPNTSFCFLDIRSPGLGDTAMYLCATSRDLVLAGRDEQFFGPGTRLTVL.

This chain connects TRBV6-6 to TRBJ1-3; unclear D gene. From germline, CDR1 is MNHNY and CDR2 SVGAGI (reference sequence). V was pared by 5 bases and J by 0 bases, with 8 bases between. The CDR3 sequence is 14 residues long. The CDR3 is CASSPNSSGNTIYF. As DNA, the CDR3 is TGTGCCAGCAGTCCCAACAGCTCTGGAAACACCATATATTTT.

The CDR3: CASSLDGGAYNEQFF. The CDR3 DNA reads TGTGCCAGCAGTTTGGACGGGGGGGCCTACAATGAGCAGTTCTTC. The chain combines TRBV6-5 with TRBJ2-1; 8 nucleotides agree with TRBD2. From germline, CDR1 is MNHEY and CDR2 SVGAGI. J was trimmed by 2 bases and V by 4 bases; bases with no gene match: 4. This CDR3 spans 15 amino acids.

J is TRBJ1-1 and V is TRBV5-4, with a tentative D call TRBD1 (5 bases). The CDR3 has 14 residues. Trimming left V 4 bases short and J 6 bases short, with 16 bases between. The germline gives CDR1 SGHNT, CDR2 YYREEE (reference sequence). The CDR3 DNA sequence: TGTGCCAGCAGCCTTCAGGTGGGGCGAGCTGAAGCTTTCTTT. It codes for CASSLQVGRAEAFF.

The CDR3 loop is CASSLAVRYEQYF. DNA of the CDR3: TGCGCCAGCAGCCTAGCAGTGAGATACGAGCAGTACTTC. The chain couples TRBV5-1 to TRBJ2-7; TRBD2 might be the D (5 bases). Trimming removed 4 bases at V and 4 bases at J, with 12 bases between. The germline gives CDR1 SGHRS, CDR2 YFSETQ. CDR3 size: 13 residues. Complete variable domain (other parts from reference TRBV5-1 and TRBJ2-7): KAGVTQTPRYLIKTRGQQVTLSCSPISGHRSVSWYQQTPGQGLQFLFEYFSETQRNKGNFPGRFSGRQFSNSRSEMNVSTLELGDSALYLCASSLAVRYEQYFGPGTRLTVT.

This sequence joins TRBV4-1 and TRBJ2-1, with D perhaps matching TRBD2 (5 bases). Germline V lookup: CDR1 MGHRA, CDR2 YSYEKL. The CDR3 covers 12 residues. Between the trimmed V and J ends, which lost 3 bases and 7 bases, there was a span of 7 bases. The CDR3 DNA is TGCGCCAGCAGCCACACTAGTAATGAGCAGTTCTTC. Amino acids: CASSHTSNEQFF.

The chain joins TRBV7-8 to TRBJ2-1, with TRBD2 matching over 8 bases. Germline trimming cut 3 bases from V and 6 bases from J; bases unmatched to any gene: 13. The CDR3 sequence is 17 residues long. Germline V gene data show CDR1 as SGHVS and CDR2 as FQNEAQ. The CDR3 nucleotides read TGTGCCAGCAGCTTCCTCGGGGGGGGCTCATCTTTCAATGAGCAGTTCTTC. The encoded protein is CASSFLGGGSSFNEQFF.

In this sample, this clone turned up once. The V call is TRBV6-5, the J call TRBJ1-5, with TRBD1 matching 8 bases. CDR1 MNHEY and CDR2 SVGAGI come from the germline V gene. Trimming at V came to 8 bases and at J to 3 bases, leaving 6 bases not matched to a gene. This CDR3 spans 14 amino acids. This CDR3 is CASGTGGVNQPQHF. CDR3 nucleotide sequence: TGTGCCAGCGGAACAGGGGGTGTCAATCAGCCCCAGCATTTT.

CDR3 sequence: CASSLAAAGTNNEQFF. In DNA form, the CDR3 reads TGTGCCAGCAGCCTTGCGGCAGCGGGAACCAACAATGAGCAGTTCTTC. The rearrangement joins TRBV28 to TRBJ2-1, with 7 bases fitting TRBD2. There are 16 residues in the CDR3. J gave up 5 bases and V 6 bases, and 13 bases lay outside the gene matches. Germline V CDR1 and CDR2: MDHEN, SYDVKM. The full variable domain, rest sourced from reference TRBV28 and TRBJ2-1, is DVKVTQSSRYLVKRTGEKVFLECVQDMDHENMFWYRQDPGLGLRLIYFSYDVKMKEKGDIPEGYSVSREKKERFSLILESASTNQTSMYLCASSLAAAGTNNEQFFGPGTRLTVL.

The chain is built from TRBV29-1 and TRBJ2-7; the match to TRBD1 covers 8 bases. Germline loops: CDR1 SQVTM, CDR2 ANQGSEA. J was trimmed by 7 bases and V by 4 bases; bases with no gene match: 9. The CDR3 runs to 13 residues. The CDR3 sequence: CSVVQGASGEQYF. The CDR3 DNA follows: TGCAGCGTTGTGCAGGGGGCCTCGGGTGAGCAGTACTTC.

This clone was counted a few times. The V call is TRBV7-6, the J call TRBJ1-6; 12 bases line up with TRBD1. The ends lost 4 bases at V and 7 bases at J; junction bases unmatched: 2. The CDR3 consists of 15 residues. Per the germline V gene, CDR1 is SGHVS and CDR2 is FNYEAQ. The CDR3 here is CASSSGQGANSPLHF. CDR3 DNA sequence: TGTGCCAGCAGCTCGGGACAGGGGGCCAATTCACCCCTCCACTTT.

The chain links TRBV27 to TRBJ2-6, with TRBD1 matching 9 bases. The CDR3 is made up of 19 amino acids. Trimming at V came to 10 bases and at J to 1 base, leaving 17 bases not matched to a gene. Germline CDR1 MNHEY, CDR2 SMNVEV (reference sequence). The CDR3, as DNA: TGTGCCACCACCTCCTACCGGGACAGGGCTTTGTCTGGGGCCAACGTCCTGACTTTC. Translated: CATTSYRDRALSGANVLTF.

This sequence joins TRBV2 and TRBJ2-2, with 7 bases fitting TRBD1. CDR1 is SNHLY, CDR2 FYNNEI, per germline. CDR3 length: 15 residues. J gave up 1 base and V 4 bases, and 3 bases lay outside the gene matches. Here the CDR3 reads CASSAGQMNTGELFF. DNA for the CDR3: TGTGCCAGCAGTGCGGGACAGATGAACACCGGGGAGCTGTTTTTT.

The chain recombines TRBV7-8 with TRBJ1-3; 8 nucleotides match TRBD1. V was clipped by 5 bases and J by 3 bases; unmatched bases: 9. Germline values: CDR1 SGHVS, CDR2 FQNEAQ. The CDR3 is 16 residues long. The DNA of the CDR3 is TGTGCCAGCAGCGCCCAGGGGGCGCGTAATGGAAACACCATATATTTT. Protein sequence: CASSAQGARNGNTIYF. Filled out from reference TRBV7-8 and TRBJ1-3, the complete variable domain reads GAGVSQSPRYKVAKRGQDVALRCDPISGHVSLFWYQQALGQGPEFLTYFQNEAQLDKSGLPSDRFFAERPEGSVSTLKIQRTQQEDSAVYLCASSAQGARNGNTIYFGEGSWLTVV.

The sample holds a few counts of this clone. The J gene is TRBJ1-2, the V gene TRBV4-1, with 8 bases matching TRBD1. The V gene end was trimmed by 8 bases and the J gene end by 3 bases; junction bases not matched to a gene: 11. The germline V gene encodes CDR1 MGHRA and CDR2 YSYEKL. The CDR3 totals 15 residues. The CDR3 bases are TGCGCCAGCCGACCTTGGACAGGGCGGGACTATGGCTACACCTTC. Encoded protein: CASRPWTGRDYGYTF.

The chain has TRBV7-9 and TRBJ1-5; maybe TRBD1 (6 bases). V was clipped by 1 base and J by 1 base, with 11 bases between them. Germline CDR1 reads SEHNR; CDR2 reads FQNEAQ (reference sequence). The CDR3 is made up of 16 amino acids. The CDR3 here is CASSLGGGPSNQPQHF. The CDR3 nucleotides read TGTGCCAGCAGCTTAGGTGGGGGCCCGAGCAATCAGCCCCAGCATTTT.

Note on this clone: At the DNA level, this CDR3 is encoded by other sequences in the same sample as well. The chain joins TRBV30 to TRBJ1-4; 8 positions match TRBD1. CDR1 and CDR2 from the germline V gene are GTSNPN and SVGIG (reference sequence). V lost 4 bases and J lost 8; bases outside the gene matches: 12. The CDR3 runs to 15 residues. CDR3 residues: CAWIYLQGAWEKLFF. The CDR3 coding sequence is TGTGCCTGGATCTACCTGCAGGGGGCATGGGAAAAACTGTTTTTT.

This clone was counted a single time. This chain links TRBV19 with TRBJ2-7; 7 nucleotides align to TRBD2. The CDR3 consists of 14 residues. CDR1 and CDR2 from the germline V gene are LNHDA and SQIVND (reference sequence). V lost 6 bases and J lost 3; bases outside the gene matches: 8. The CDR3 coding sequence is TGTGCCAGTAGCACGGCGGGAGCCCTCTACGAGCAGTACTTC. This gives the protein CASSTAGALYEQYF.

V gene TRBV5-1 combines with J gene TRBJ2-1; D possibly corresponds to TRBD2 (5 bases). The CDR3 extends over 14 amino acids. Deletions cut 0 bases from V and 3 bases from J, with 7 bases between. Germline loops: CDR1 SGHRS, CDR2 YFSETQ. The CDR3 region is CASSLGLLYNEQFF. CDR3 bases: TGCGCCAGCAGCTTGGGACTACTCTACAATGAGCAGTTCTTC.

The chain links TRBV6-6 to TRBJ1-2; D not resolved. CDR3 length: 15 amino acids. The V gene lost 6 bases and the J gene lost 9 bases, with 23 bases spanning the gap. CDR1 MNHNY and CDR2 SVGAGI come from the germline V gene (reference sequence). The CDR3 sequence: CASRNAGGNSLSYTF. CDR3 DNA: TGTGCCAGCAGAAACGCGGGAGGGAATAGTCTGAGCTACACCTTC.

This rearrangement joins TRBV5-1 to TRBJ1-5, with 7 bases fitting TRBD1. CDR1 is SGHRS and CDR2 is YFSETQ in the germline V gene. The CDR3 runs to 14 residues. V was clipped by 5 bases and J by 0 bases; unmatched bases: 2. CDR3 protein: CASSTGDSNQPQHF. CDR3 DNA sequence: TGCGCCAGCAGTACAGGGGATAGCAATCAGCCCCAGCATTTT.

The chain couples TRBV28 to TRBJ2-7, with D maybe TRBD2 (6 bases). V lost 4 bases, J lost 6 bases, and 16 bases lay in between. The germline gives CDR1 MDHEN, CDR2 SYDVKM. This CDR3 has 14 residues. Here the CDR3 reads CASSSGQASAEQYF. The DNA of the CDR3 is TGTGCCAGCAGTTCCGGGCAGGCTAGCGCCGAGCAGTACTTC.